One and the same sample provided the 20 T cell receptor beta chains below, sequenced in a study of T cells after yellow fever vaccination. MiXCR, applied by TCRdb to the 5' RACE reads, yields one record per CDR3 protein. The table lists hundreds of thousands of distinct CDR3 sequences, about 13% of them singletons. The sample consisted of PBMCs, taken on the day of the yellow fever booster vaccination. These receptors all stem from a man between 25 and 39 years old who received the YFV17D yellow fever vaccine.

The V and J genes are TRBV19 and TRBJ2-2; D may be TRBD1 (6 bases). CDR3 length equals 14 residues. Trimming took 7 bases from V and 4 from J, leaving 13 bases between them. CDR1 and CDR2 (germline): LNHDA, SQIVND (reference sequence). The CDR3 loop is CASINRQVTGELFF. The CDR3 DNA follows: TGTGCCAGTATTAACAGACAGGTCACCGGGGAGCTGTTTTTT.

The chain recombines TRBV12-3 or TRBV12-4 with TRBJ2-1, with D perhaps given as TRBD1 or TRBD2 (5 bases each). The CDR3 loop spans 12 amino acids. Trimming took off 6 bases at V and 2 bases at J, with 5 bases between the two ends. The CDR3 DNA sequence: TGTGCCAGCAGGGGACCCTACAATGAGCAGTTCTTC. It is translated as CASRGPYNEQFF.

This clonotype has only a few counts. The V and J genes are TRBV20-1 and TRBJ2-1, with a tentative D call TRBD1 (6 bases). This CDR3 comprises 14 residues. The germline V and J ends were trimmed by 5 bases and 9 bases, with 20 bases remaining between them. Germline CDR1 reads DFQATT; CDR2 reads SNEGSKA (reference sequence). CDR3 loop: CSAAGTSLFGEQFF. CDR3 nucleotides: TGCAGTGCTGCCGGGACAAGCCTTTTTGGTGAGCAGTTCTTC.

This chain uses TRBV7-8 with TRBJ2-1; 7 nucleotides match TRBD2. Germline CDR1 is SGHVS and CDR2 is FQNEAQ. CDR3 length: 15 amino acids. With 0 bases clipped from V and 5 bases from J, the junction kept 4 bases outside the gene matches. The CDR3 nucleotides are TGTGCCAGCAGCTTAGCGAGGCTAGCGGACAATGAGCAGTTCTTC. Translating it yields CASSLARLADNEQFF.

This clonotype was picked up many times. The rearrangement joins TRBV4-2 to TRBJ2-5; D is perhaps TRBD2 (5 bases). CDR3 length: 14 amino acids. With 0 bases removed from V and 4 bases from J, the gap between germline ends came to 9 bases. CDR1 is LGHNA, CDR2 YNFKEQ, per germline. In nucleotides, the CDR3 is TGTGCCAGCAGCCAAGATCTTGCGGGAGAGACCCAGTACTTC. Its protein is CASSQDLAGETQYF.

A few counts support this clonotype. V is TRBV4-2 and J is TRBJ2-1, with a possible D match to TRBD2 (6 bases). Germline CDR1 LGHNA, CDR2 YNFKEQ. This CDR3 has 16 residues. Trimming stripped 3 bases from V and 6 bases from J, with 18 bases between. The CDR3 sequence: CASSQVWYSGINEQFF. CDR3 in DNA: TGTGCCAGCAGCCAGGTATGGTATAGCGGCATCAATGAGCAGTTCTTC.

This chain uses TRBV6-5 with TRBJ1-2; D is unresolved. The germline CDR1 and CDR2 sequences are MNHEY and SVGAGI. Trimming cost V 2 bases and J 9 bases, with 10 bases left between them. The CDR3 loop spans 12 amino acids. CDR3 region: CASSYQGRSYTF. DNA for the CDR3: TGTGCCAGCAGTTACCAAGGGAGAAGCTACACCTTC.

The chain is built from TRBV7-8 and TRBJ2-3; D might be TRBD1 or TRBD2, each matching 5 bases. Germline V gene data show CDR1 as SGHVS and CDR2 as FQNEAQ. Trimming stripped 1 base from V and 6 bases from J, with 23 bases between. The CDR3 runs 18 residues. The CDR3 loop is CASSLGSLGDQRGDTQYF. The CDR3 coding sequence is TGTGCCAGCAGCTTAGGTAGTCTAGGGGACCAGCGTGGGGATACGCAGTATTTT.

V is TRBV20-1 and J is TRBJ2-1; 7 nucleotides match TRBD1. In germline, CDR1 is DFQATT, CDR2 SNEGSKA (reference sequence). The trim removed 6 bases at V and 9 bases at J, leaving 5 bases unmatched. The CDR3 is 11 residues long. CDR3 DNA sequence: TGCAGTGCCCAGGACAGGACTGAGCAGTTCTTC. This gives the protein CSAQDRTEQFF.

Points on this clonotype: One junction end does not reproduce the germline sequence, and a read error may be involved. The CDR3 sequence is CSANSLSDRSRTDTQYF. The CDR3, as DNA: TGCAGTGCTAACAGCCTATCCGACAGGTCGCGCACGGATACGCAGTATTTT. The chain is built from TRBV20-1 and TRBJ2-3; D might be TRBD1 (6 bases). There are 17 residues in the CDR3. Germline V CDR1 and CDR2: DFQATT, SNEGSKA (reference sequence).

The chain uses TRBV19 and TRBJ1-5; D remains unclear. This CDR3 comprises 13 residues. The germline CDR1 and CDR2 sequences are LNHDA and SQIVND (reference sequence). V lost 9 bases and J 0 bases, leaving 9 bases between the germline ends. CDR3 nucleotides: TGTGCCAGCATAGAGGTTAGCAATCAGCCCCAGCATTTT. Protein sequence: CASIEVSNQPQHF. Together with reference TRBV19 and TRBJ1-5, the CDR3 gives the full variable domain: DGGITQSPKYLFRKEGQNVTLSCEQNLNHDAMYWYRQDPGQGLRLIYYSQIVNDFQKGDIAEGYSVSREKKESFPLTVTSAQKNPTAFYLCASIEVSNQPQHFGDGTRLSIL.

Only a few counts were recorded for this clonotype. This rearrangement joins TRBV2 to TRBJ2-3, with D perhaps given as TRBD1 or TRBD2 (5 bases each). CDR1 is SNHLY, CDR2 FYNNEI, per germline. V lost 4 bases and J lost 3, with 11 bases in between. CDR3 length equals 14 residues. This chain's CDR3 is CASSGGFRTDTQYF. The CDR3 bases are TGTGCCAGCAGTGGGGGGTTCCGGACAGATACGCAGTATTTT.

The chain links TRBV14 to TRBJ2-1, with TRBD2 matching 10 bases. The V gene end was trimmed by 3 bases and the J gene end by 2 bases; junction bases not matched to a gene: 7. Germline lookup yields CDR1 SGHDN and CDR2 FVKESK. The CDR3 sequence is 17 residues long. The CDR3 region has the DNA TGTGCCAGCAGCCATGTCCAGCGGGAGGGCCCCTACAATGAGCAGTTCTTC. Translated: CASSHVQREGPYNEQFF.

The chain employs TRBV29-1 and TRBJ2-3; 10 positions agree with TRBD2. V dropped 4 bases and J dropped 2; count of bases not matched to a gene: 9. The CDR3 has 16 amino acids. The V gene's germline CDR1 is SQVTM and CDR2 ANQGSEA. The CDR3 reads CSVAALAGGPTDTQYF. In DNA, the CDR3 is TGCAGCGTTGCTGCGTTAGCGGGAGGCCCCACAGATACGCAGTATTTT.

The chain links TRBV20-1 to TRBJ2-3; tentatively, D is TRBD2 (6 bases). The CDR3 consists of 15 residues. Deletions cut 5 bases from V and 0 bases from J, with 15 bases between. From germline, CDR1 is DFQATT and CDR2 SNEGSKA (reference sequence). The CDR3 nucleotides are TGCAGTGCTTACGGGGGTGGGGGGAGCACAGATACGCAGTATTTT. As protein: CSAYGGGGSTDTQYF.

The gene calls are TRBV20-1 and TRBJ2-1; D call uncertain. This CDR3 is 13 amino acids long. V was clipped by 3 bases and J by 2 bases, with 8 bases between them. The germline V gene encodes CDR1 DFQATT and CDR2 SNEGSKA (reference sequence). DNA of the CDR3: TGCAGTGCTAGTCTTACGGCCTACAATGAGCAGTTCTTC. It codes for CSASLTAYNEQFF.

This clonotype was seen only a few times. V usage is TRBV12-3 or TRBV12-4 and J usage is TRBJ2-2; no definite D call. Trimming stripped 8 bases from V and 7 bases from J, with 11 bases between. CDR3 length equals 12 residues. This CDR3 reads CASQLNVGELFF. The DNA for the CDR3 is TGTGCCAGCCAACTGAATGTCGGGGAGCTGTTTTTT.

Only a few counts were recorded for this clonotype. This sequence joins TRBV5-1 and TRBJ1-1; 7 bases fit TRBD1. Germline CDR1 and CDR2: SGHRS and YFSETQ. After removal of 3 bases from V and 1 base from J, the junction contained 9 bases not matched to a gene. This CDR3 region has 16 residues. The CDR3 DNA reads as TGCGCCAGCAGCTACCGACAGGGTAGCCCGAACACTGAAGCTTTCTTT. Its translation: CASSYRQGSPNTEAFF.

The rearrangement links TRBV10-3 to TRBJ2-5; D could derive from TRBD1 or TRBD2 (5 bases each). The CDR3 extends over 12 amino acids. Germline assignment: CDR1 ENHRY and CDR2 SYGVKD. The V end was cut by 5 bases, the J end by 4 bases, with 8 bases between. The CDR3 DNA sequence: TGTGCCATCAGTCCTGGGGGAGAGACCCAGTACTTC. It yields the protein CAISPGGETQYF.

This clonotype was counted between two and nine times. The chain has TRBV7-2 and TRBJ1-6; D possibly corresponds to TRBD1 (5 bases). The CDR3 has 14 amino acids. The V and J ends lost 2 bases and 10 bases respectively, with 12 bases between them. The germline CDR1 and CDR2 sequences are SGHTA and FQGNSA. CDR3 DNA: TGTGCCAGCAGCTTACGGGGGTACGAGTCACCCCTCCACTTT. Translation: CASSLRGYESPLHF.